The 10 T cell receptor beta chains listed next were all sequenced from one sample in a study of CD8 T cells in ankylosing spondylitis. Overall study results and limits: A TCR beta motif of about 8 highly homologous variants appeared characteristic of ankylosing spondylitis blood.

TCRdb re-called the 5' RACE reads through MiXCR, storing one row per CDR3 protein. The sample lists approximately 550,000 distinct CDR3 sequences; roughly 13% were seen once. These receptors have no known antigen. The sequencing input was blood, either unsorted or a sorted T cell fraction (not recorded which). These receptors were obtained from a male donor with ankylosing spondylitis.

The chain employs TRBV14 and TRBJ2-3, with 10 bases matching TRBD2. The CDR3 consists of 16 residues. V lost 4 bases and J lost 4; bases outside the gene matches: 8. Germline CDR1 SGHDN, CDR2 FVKESK. The CDR3 reads CASSPGTAGGPDTQYF. The DNA of the CDR3 is TGTGCCAGCAGCCCCGGGACAGCGGGAGGGCCAGATACGCAGTATTTT.

V is TRBV12-3 or TRBV12-4 and J is TRBJ2-1; 12 positions match TRBD2. The V segment lost 6 bases and the J segment 9 bases; nucleotides outside the gene matches: 12. The CDR3 totals 16 residues. CDR3 DNA sequence: TGTGCCAGCAGCCCCTCCCTAGCGGGAGGGCCAGGTGAGCAGTTCTTC. This encodes CASSPSLAGGPGEQFF.

This clonotype has at least ten counts. In DNA form, the CDR3 reads TGTGCCAGCATTAGACTTGGGGAGACCCAGTACTTC. It codes for CASIRLGETQYF. The J gene is TRBJ2-5, the V gene TRBV2; D is unresolved. V was trimmed by 7 bases and J by 5 bases, leaving 11 bases between them. Germline CDR1 is SNHLY and CDR2 is FYNNEI. The CDR3 is made up of 12 amino acids.

This clonotype occurred a few times. The chain has TRBV7-2 and TRBJ1-1, with D possibly matching TRBD1 (5 bases). With 2 bases removed from V and 8 bases from J, the gap between germline ends came to 12 bases. Looked up from germline, CDR1 is SGHTA and CDR2 is FQGNSA. This CDR3 region has 13 residues. CDR3: CASSLKVGVEAFF. CDR3 in DNA: TGTGCCAGCAGCTTAAAGGTGGGGGTAGAAGCTTTCTTT.

V gene TRBV7-9 combines with J gene TRBJ2-7; 7 bases are shared with TRBD1. This CDR3 spans 13 amino acids. The V gene's germline CDR1 is SEHNR and CDR2 FQNEAQ (reference sequence). The V segment lost 11 bases and the J segment 5 bases; nucleotides outside the gene matches: 12. CDR3 bases: TGTGCCTCCACCGGGGACAGCCCGAACGAGCAGTACTTC. Protein: CASTGDSPNEQYF.

The table lists this clonotype with a few counts. The gene calls are TRBV4-1 and TRBJ1-3; a weak D match, TRBD1 (6 bases). This CDR3 comprises 17 residues. Germline assignment: CDR1 MGHRA and CDR2 YSYEKL. Between the trimmed V and J ends, which lost 0 bases and 4 bases, there was a span of 16 bases. In DNA form, the CDR3 reads TGCGCCAGCAGCCAAGATCGCCGGACAGTCCTGGGAAACACCATATATTTT. Amino acid sequence: CASSQDRRTVLGNTIYF.

The chain couples TRBV7-2 to TRBJ1-3; 8 bases are a match to TRBD1. Unmatched junction bases numbered 7, after V lost 3 bases and J lost 0 bases. Germline V lookup: CDR1 SGHTA, CDR2 FQGNSA. The CDR3 has 17 amino acids. CDR3 nucleotide sequence: TGTGCCAGCAGCTTTGGACAGGGCCCCATCTCTGGAAACACCATATATTTT. It yields the protein CASSFGQGPISGNTIYF.

This clonotype was seen more than once but under ten times. The chain is built from TRBV20-1 and TRBJ2-1, with no clear D. The CDR3 has 14 amino acids. The germline gives CDR1 DFQATT, CDR2 SNEGSKA (reference sequence). Trimming left V 8 bases short and J 0 bases short, with 14 bases between. CDR3 protein: CSTPPAPSYNEQFF. The CDR3 nucleotides are TGCAGTACCCCCCCAGCGCCCTCCTACAATGAGCAGTTCTTC.

This clonotype occurred a few times. V usage is TRBV4-1 and J usage is TRBJ2-3; 10 bases line up with TRBD2. CDR3 length equals 17 residues. The V gene end was trimmed by 3 bases and the J gene end by 5 bases; junction bases not matched to a gene: 11. Germline V lookup: CDR1 MGHRA, CDR2 YSYEKL. The CDR3: CASSHSPSGRGEDTQYF. The CDR3 nucleotides read TGCGCCAGCAGCCACTCTCCTAGCGGGAGAGGGGAAGATACGCAGTATTTT.

The table lists this clonotype with a few counts. The chain combines TRBV3-1 with TRBJ2-1, with D tentatively TRBD1 or TRBD2 (6 bases each). Germline loops: CDR1 LGHDT, CDR2 YNNKEL (reference sequence). V gave up 2 bases and J gave up 10 bases, with 15 bases separating them. CDR3 length: 14 residues. The CDR3 DNA follows: TGTGCCAGCAGCCAACGGAGGGTCGGGACAGAGCAGTTCTTC. Protein sequence: CASSQRRVGTEQFF.